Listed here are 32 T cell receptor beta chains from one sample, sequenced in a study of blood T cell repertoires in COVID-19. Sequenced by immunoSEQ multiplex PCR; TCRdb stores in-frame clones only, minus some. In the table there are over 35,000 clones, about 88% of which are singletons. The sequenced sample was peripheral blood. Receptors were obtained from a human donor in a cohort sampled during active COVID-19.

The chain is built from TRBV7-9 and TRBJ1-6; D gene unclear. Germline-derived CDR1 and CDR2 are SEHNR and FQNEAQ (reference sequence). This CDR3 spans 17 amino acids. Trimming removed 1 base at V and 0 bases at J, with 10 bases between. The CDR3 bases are TGTGCCAGCAGCTTAGTGGCGGGAAGCTCCTATAATTCACCCCTCCACTTT. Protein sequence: CASSLVAGSSYNSPLHF.

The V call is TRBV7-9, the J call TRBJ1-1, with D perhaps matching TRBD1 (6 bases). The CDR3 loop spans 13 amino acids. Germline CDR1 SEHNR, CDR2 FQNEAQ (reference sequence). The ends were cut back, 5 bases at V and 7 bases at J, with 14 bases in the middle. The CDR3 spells CASSPRTAIEAFF. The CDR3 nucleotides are TGTGCCAGCAGCCCCCGGACAGCAATTGAAGCTTTCTTT.

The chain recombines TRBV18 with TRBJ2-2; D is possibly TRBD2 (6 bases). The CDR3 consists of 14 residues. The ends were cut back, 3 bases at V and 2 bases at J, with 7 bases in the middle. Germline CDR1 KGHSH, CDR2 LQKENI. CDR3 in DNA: TGTGCCAGCTCACCCGGGGGAAACACCGGGGAGCTGTTTTTT. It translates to CASSPGGNTGELFF.

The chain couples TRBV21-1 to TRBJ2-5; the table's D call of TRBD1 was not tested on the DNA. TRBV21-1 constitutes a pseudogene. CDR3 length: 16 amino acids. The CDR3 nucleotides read TGTGCCAGCACCGTTCCGGGACAGAGACCTTGCGAGACCCAGTACTTC. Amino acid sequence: CASTVPGQRPCETQYF.

In nucleotides, the CDR3 is TGTGCCTGGGGACGGAGCTCTGGGGCCAACGTCCTGACTTTC. It is translated as CAWGRSSGANVLTF. The chain recombines TRBV30 with TRBJ2-6; D is undetermined. V lost 5 bases and J lost 0, with 8 bases in between. CDR3 length equals 14 residues. Per the germline V gene, CDR1 is GTSNPN and CDR2 is SVGIG (reference sequence).

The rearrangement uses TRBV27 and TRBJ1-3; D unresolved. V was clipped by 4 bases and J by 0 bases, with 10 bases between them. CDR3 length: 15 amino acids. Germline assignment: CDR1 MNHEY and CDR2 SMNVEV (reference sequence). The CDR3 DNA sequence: TGTGCCAGCAGTTCAAACATGATCTCTGGAAACACCATATATTTT. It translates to CASSSNMISGNTIYF.

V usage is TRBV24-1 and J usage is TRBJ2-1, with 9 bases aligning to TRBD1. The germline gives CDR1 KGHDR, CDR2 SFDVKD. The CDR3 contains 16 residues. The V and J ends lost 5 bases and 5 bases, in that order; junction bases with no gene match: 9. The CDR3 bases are TGTGCCACCAGTGGAGGGACAGGGACTTGGGACAATGAGCAGTTCTTC. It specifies CATSGGTGTWDNEQFF.

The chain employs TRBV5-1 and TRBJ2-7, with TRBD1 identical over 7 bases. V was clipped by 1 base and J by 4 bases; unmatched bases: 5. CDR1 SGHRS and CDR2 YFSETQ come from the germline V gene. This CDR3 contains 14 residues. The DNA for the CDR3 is TGCGCCAGCAGCTTGACACGGGACAGTTACGAGCAGTACTTC. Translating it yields CASSLTRDSYEQYF. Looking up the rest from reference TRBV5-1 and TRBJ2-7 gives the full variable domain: KAGVTQTPRYLIKTRGQQVTLSCSPISGHRSVSWYQQTPGQGLQFLFEYFSETQRNKGNFPGRFSGRQFSNSRSEMNVSTLELGDSALYLCASSLTRDSYEQYFGPGTRLTVT.

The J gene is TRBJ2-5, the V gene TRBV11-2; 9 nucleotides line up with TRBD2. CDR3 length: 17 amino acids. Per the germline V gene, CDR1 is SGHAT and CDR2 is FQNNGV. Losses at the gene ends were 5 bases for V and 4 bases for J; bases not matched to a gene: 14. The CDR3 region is CASSPGLHSGGGETQYF. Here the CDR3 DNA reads TGTGCCAGCAGCCCAGGCCTACATAGCGGGGGAGGAGAGACCCAGTACTTC.

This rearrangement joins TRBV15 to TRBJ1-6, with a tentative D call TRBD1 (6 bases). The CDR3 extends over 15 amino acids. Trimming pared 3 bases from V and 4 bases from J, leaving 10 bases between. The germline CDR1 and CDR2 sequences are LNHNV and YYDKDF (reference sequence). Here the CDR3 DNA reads TGTGCCACCAGCAGGCTCCAGGGGTATAATTCACCCCTCCACTTT. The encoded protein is CATSRLQGYNSPLHF.

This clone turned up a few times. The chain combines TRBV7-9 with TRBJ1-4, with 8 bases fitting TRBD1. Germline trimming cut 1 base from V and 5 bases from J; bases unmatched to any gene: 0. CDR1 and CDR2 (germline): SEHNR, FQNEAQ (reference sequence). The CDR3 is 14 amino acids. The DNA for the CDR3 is TGTGCCAGCAGCTTAGGGACAGGGAATGAAAAACTGTTTTTT. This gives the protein CASSLGTGNEKLFF.

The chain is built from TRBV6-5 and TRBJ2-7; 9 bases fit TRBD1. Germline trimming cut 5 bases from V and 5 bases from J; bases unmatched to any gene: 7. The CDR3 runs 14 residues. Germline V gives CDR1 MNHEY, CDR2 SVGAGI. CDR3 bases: TGTGCCAGCAGTCCCGACAGGGGGTTTAACGAGCAGTACTTC. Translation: CASSPDRGFNEQYF.

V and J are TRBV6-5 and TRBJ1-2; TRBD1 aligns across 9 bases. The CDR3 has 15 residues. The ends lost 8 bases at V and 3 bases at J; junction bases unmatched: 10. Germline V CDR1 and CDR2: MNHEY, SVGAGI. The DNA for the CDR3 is TGTGCCAGCGTGGAAGGACAGGGGCCATACTATGGCTACACCTTC. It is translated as CASVEGQGPYYGYTF.

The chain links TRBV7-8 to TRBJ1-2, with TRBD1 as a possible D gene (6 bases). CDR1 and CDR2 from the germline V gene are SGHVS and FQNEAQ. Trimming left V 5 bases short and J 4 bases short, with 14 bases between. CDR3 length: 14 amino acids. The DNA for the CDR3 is TGTGCCAGCAGCGACCCAGGGGTTGGCTATGGCTACACCTTC. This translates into CASSDPGVGYGYTF.

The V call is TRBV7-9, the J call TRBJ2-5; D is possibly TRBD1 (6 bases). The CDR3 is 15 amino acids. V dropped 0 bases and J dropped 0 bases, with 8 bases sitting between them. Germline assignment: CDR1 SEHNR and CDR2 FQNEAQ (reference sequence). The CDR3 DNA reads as TGTGCCAGCAGCTTAGCCGGGACACACCAAGAGACCCAGTACTTC. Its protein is CASSLAGTHQETQYF.

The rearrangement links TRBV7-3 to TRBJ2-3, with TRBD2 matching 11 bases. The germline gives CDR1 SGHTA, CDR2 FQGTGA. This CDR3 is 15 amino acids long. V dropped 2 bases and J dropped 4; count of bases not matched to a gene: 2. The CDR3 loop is CASSLGSGGADTQYF. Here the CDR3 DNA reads TGTGCCAGCAGCTTAGGTAGCGGGGGGGCAGATACGCAGTATTTT. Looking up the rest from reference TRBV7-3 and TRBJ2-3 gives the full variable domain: GAGVSQTPSNKVTEKGKYVELRCDPISGHTALYWYRQSLGQGPEFLIYFQGTGAADDSGLPNDRFFAVRPEGSVSTLKIQRTERGDSAVYLCASSLGSGGADTQYFGPGTRLTVL.

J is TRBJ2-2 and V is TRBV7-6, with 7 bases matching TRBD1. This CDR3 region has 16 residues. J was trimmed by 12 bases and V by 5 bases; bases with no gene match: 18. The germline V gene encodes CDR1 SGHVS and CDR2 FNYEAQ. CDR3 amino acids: CASSIHGDRVRGQLFF. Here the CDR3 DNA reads TGTGCCAGCAGCATACACGGAGACAGGGTCCGTGGGCAGCTGTTTTTT.

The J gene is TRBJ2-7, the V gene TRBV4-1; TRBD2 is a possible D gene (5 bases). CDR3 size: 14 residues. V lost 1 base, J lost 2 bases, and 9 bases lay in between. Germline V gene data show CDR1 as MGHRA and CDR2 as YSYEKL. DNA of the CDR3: TGCGCCAGCAGCCAAGTAGCCGGGGCCTACGAGCAGTACTTC. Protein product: CASSQVAGAYEQYF.

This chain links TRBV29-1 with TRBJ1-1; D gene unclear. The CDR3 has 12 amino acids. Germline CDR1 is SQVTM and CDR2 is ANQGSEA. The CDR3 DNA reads TGCAGTTTCGGGAGGGCTAACACTGAAGCTTTCTTT. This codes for CSFGRANTEAFF.

The CDR3 coding sequence is TGCGCCAGCAGCCCCTTACCGACATCTTTCTCTGGAAACACCATATATTTT. Its translation is CASSPLPTSFSGNTIYF. This chain links TRBV5-1 with TRBJ1-3; D gene uncertain. This CDR3 spans 17 amino acids. Per germline, CDR1 SGHRS and CDR2 YFSETQ. V was clipped by 4 bases and J by 0 bases, with 17 bases between them.

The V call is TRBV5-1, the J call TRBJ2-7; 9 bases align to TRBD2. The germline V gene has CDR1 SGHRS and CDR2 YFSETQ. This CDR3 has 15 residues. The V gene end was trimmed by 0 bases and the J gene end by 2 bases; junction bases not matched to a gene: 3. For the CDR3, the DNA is TGCGCCAGCAGCTTGGGACTAGCGGTGGCCTACGAGCAGTACTTC. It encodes CASSLGLAVAYEQYF.

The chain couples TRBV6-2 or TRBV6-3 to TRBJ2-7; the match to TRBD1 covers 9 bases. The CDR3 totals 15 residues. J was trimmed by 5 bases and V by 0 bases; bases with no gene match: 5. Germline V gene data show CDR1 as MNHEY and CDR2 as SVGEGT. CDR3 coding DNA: TGTGCCAGCAGTTACTCGACAGGGGGGCTCCACGAGCAGTACTTC. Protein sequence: CASSYSTGGLHEQYF.

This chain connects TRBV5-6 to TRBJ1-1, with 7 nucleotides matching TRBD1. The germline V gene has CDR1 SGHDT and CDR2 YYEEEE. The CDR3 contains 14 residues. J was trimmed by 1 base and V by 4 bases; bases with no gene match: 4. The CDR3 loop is CASSLGQANTEAFF. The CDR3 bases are TGTGCCAGCAGCCTCGGACAGGCGAACACTGAAGCTTTCTTT.

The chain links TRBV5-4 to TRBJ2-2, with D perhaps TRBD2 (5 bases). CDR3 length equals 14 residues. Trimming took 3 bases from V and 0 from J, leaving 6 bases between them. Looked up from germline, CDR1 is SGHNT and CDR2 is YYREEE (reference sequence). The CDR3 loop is CASSSGANTGELFF. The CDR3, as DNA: TGTGCCAGCAGCTCCGGGGCGAACACCGGGGAGCTGTTTTTT.

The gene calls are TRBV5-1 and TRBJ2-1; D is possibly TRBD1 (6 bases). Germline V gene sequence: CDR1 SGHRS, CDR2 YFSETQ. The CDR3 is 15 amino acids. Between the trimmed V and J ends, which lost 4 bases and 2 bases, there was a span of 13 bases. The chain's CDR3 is CASSLRQAPYNEQFF. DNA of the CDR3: TGCGCCAGCAGCCTCCGACAGGCCCCCTACAATGAGCAGTTCTTC.

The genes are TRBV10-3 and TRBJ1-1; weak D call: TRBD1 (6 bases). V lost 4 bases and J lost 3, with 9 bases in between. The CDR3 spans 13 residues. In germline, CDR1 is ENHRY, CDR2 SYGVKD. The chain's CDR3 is CAISGTDYTEAFF. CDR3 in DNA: TGTGCCATCAGTGGGACAGACTACACTGAAGCTTTCTTT.

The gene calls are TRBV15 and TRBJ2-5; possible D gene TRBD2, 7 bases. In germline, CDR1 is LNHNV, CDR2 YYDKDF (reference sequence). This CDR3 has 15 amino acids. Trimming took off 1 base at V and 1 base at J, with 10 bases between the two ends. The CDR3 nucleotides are TGTGCCACCAGCAGAGTTGGGGGGGCCCAAGAGACCCAGTACTTC. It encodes CATSRVGGAQETQYF.

CDR3 DNA: TGTGCCAGTATGGGCGGGACGTTGGACAGGGGAAACAATGAGCAGTTCTTC. It encodes CASMGGTLDRGNNEQFF. V usage is TRBV19 and J usage is TRBJ2-1, with 9 positions matching TRBD1. CDR3 length: 17 amino acids. V shed 7 bases, J shed 5 bases, and the junction held 15 bases outside the gene matches. CDR1 and CDR2 from the germline V gene are LNHDA and SQIVND (reference sequence).

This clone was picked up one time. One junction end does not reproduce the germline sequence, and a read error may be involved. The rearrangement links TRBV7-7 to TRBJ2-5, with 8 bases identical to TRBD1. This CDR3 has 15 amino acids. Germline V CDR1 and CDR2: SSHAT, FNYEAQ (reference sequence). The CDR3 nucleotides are TGTGCTAGCAGCTTAGGGGACAGGAACCAAGAGACCCAGTACTTC. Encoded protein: CASSLGDRNQETQYF. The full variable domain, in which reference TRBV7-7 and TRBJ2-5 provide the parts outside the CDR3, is GAGVSQSPRYKVTKRGQDVTLRCDPISSHATLYWYQQALGQGPEFLTYFNYEAQPDKSGLPSDRFSAERPEGSISTLTIQRTEQRDSAMYRCASSLGDRNQETQYFGPGTRLLVL.

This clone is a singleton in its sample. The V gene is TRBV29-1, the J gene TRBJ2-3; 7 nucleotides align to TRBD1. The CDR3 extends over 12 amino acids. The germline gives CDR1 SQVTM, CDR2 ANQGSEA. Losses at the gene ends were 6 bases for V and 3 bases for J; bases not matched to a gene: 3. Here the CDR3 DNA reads TGCAGCGTAACAGGGGTAACAGATACGCAGTATTTT. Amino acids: CSVTGVTDTQYF.

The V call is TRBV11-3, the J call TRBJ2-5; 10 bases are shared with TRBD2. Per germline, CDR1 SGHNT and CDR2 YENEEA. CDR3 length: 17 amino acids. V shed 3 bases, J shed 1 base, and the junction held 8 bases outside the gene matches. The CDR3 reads CASSFPLAGDTQETQYF. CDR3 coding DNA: TGTGCCAGCAGCTTCCCTCTAGCGGGGGACACCCAAGAGACCCAGTACTTC. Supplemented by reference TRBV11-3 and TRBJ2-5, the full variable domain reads EAGVVQSPRYKIIEKKQPVAFWCNPISGHNTLYWYLQNLGQGPELLIRYENEEAVDDSQLPKDRFSAERLKGVDSTLKIQPAELGDSAVYLCASSFPLAGDTQETQYFGPGTRLLVL.

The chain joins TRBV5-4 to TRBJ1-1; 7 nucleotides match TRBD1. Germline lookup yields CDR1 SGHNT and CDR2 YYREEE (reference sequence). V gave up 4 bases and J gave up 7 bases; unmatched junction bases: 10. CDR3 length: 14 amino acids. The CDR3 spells CASSAKTGLGEAFF. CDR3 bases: TGTGCCAGCAGCGCAAAGACAGGGTTGGGTGAAGCTTTCTTT.